One and the same sample provided the 11 T cell receptor beta chains below, sequenced in a study of shared clonotypes between healthy human individuals. Some clones are missing from TCRdb's copy, which holds only in-frame ones; the method was immunoSEQ multiplex PCR. The sample includes 2,500,000 or so clones, over 85% of them seen just once. Sequencing input: naive CD4+ T cells from PBMCs. The sample's subset: CD45RA+ positively selected. The receptors stem from a man between 18 and 29 years old in good health. Some clones in this sample may be carry-over from other donors' samples.

Regarding this clone: A read error may produce the germline difference seen at one junction end. The sample contains more than one DNA sequence encoding this CDR3. This chain connects TRBV7-3 to TRBJ2-3; TRBD1 aligns across 7 bases. Per germline, CDR1 SGHTA and CDR2 FQGTGA. This CDR3 contains 14 residues. CDR3 protein: CASSSNRGTDTQYF. The CDR3 DNA follows: TGTGCCAGCAGCTCAAACAGGGGTACAGATACGCAATATTTT.

The rearrangement links TRBV2 to TRBJ2-1, with TRBD2 identical over 12 bases. This CDR3 has 18 amino acids. J lost 4 bases, V lost 9 bases, and 16 bases had no gene match. Germline V gives CDR1 SNHLY, CDR2 FYNNEI. This CDR3 reads CASRGLAGSISTYNEQFF. As DNA, the CDR3 is TGTGCCAGTAGGGGACTAGCGGGTTCCATATCAACTTACAATGAGCAGTTCTTC.

As to this clone: Within the sample, other DNA sequences also encode this same CDR3. This chain connects TRBV28 to TRBJ2-5, with D possibly being TRBD2 (7 bases). CDR1 and CDR2 from the germline V gene are MDHEN and SYDVKM. The CDR3 totals 13 residues. V gave up 5 bases and J gave up 5 bases, with 12 bases separating them. In nucleotides, the CDR3 is TGTGCCAGCAGTGGGGGGGGCCGGGAGACCCAGTACTTC. This encodes CASSGGGRETQYF.

The rearrangement uses TRBV14 and TRBJ1-2; no firm D call. This CDR3 is 14 amino acids long. The V end was cut by 2 bases, the J end by 7 bases, with 14 bases between. Germline CDR1 SGHDN, CDR2 FVKESK. CDR3 amino acids: CASSQYVIAGGYTF. DNA of the CDR3: TGTGCCAGCAGCCAATACGTCATTGCTGGTGGCTACACCTTC.

The V call is TRBV2, the J call TRBJ2-2; the D gene could be TRBD1 or TRBD2 (5 bases each). The CDR3 runs to 14 residues. With 3 bases removed from V and 6 bases from J, the gap between germline ends came to 11 bases. Germline lookup yields CDR1 SNHLY and CDR2 FYNNEI. In DNA form, the CDR3 reads TGTGCCAGCAGTGAGTACAGGCGGGCCGGGGAGCTGTTTTTT. The encoded protein is CASSEYRRAGELFF.

This clone was seen a single time. V and J are TRBV14 and TRBJ2-7; D might be TRBD2 (7 bases). CDR1 and CDR2 (germline): SGHDN, FVKESK. The CDR3 loop spans 13 amino acids. V lost 4 bases, J lost 12 bases, and 19 bases lay in between. CDR3 sequence reads: CASSPRLGGQPYF. CDR3 coding DNA: TGTGCCAGCAGCCCGCGTTTGGGGGGGCAACCGTACTTC.

The sample holds one count of this clone. The gene calls are TRBV7-3 and TRBJ2-7, with a weak D call TRBD1 (6 bases). The CDR3 spans 13 residues. Germline assignment: CDR1 SGHTA and CDR2 FQGTGA. The V end was cut by 3 bases, the J end by 6 bases, with 12 bases between. The CDR3 region is CASSFPGASEQYF. CDR3 nucleotides: TGTGCCAGCAGCTTCCCAGGGGCCTCCGAGCAGTACTTC.

This clone appeared a single time. The rearrangement links TRBV6-5 to TRBJ2-7, with 11 bases identical to TRBD1. There are 15 residues in the CDR3. Germline CDR1 reads MNHEY; CDR2 reads SVGAGI. Trimming removed 6 bases from V and 3 bases from J; junction bases left unmatched: 7. CDR3: CASRLGQGDYYEQYF. CDR3 in DNA: TGTGCCAGCAGACTGGGACAGGGGGACTACTACGAGCAGTACTTC.

This clone was seen only once. The chain combines TRBV11-2 with TRBJ2-1; the match to TRBD2 covers 9 bases. Germline V lookup: CDR1 SGHAT, CDR2 FQNNGV. The V and J ends lost 2 bases and 3 bases, in that order; junction bases with no gene match: 8. This CDR3 has 17 residues. As DNA, the CDR3 is TGTGCCAGCAGCTTAAGTAAAGCGGGAGGTCACTACAATGAGCAGTTCTTC. Protein: CASSLSKAGGHYNEQFF.

The J gene is TRBJ2-5, the V gene TRBV9; D unclear. Germline CDR1 and CDR2: SGDLS and YYNGEE. CDR3 length: 16 amino acids. V was cut by 0 bases and J by 2 bases, with 14 bases left in between. The CDR3 sequence is CASSVGSAMAQETQYF. CDR3 bases: TGTGCCAGCAGCGTAGGGTCGGCGATGGCACAAGAGACCCAGTACTTC.

Comment on this clone: Other DNA variants within this sample encode the same CDR3. The chain joins TRBV7-3 to TRBJ1-1; D not resolved. Trimming cost V 3 bases and J 0 bases, with 8 bases left between them. The CDR3 covers 14 residues. Germline V CDR1 and CDR2: SGHTA, FQGTGA. This CDR3 is CASSLLGMNTEAFF. CDR3 DNA: TGTGCCAGCAGCTTGCTAGGGATGAACACTGAAGCTTTCTTT.